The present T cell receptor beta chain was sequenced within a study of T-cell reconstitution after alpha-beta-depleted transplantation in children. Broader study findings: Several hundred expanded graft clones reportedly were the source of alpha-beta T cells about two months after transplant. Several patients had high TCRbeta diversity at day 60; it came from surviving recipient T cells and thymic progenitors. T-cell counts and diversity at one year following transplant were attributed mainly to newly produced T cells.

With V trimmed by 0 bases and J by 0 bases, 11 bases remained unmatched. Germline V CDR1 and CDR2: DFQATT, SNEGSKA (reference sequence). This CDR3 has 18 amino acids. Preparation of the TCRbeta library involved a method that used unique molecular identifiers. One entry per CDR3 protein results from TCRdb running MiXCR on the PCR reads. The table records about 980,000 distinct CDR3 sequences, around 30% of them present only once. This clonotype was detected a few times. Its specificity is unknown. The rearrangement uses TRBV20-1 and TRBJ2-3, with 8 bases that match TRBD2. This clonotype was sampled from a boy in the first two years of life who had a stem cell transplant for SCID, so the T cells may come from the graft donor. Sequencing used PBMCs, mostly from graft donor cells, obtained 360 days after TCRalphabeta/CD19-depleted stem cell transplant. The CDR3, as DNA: TGCAGTGCTAGAGATAGGACGGGGGGGCTTCGTAGCACAGATACGCAGTATTTT. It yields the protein CSARDRTGGLRSTDTQYF.